This record looks at one T cell receptor beta chain sequence and its context. The antigen remains undetermined. These data are taken from a study of shared clonotypes between healthy human individuals. Study-level information: Three plates were used per donor for CD4 naive, three for CD4 memory, two for CD8 naive and one for CD8 memory. General study points: Naive subsets usually exceeded memory subsets in estimated richness.

Division of CD4+ cells produced a CD45RA+ naive subset and a CD45RA-negative memory subset. Study processing details: Without quality scores, immunoSEQ junctional reads could not be filtered like full-length reads. Data came from immunoSEQ multiplex PCR; TCRdb stores just in-frame clones and leaves some out. V and J calls and clone size follow that table, whereas D and trimming were derived from the DNA. The table has about a million clones, approximately 75% seen once. Germline CDR1 reads MNHNS; CDR2 reads SASEGT. V was trimmed by 5 bases and J by 3 bases, leaving 10 bases between them. The CDR3 is 13 amino acids.

The source is a man between 18 and 35 years old in good health. Some clones in this sample may be carry-over from other donors' samples. This rearrangement joins TRBV6-1 to TRBJ1-1; maybe TRBD1 (6 bases). The sample comprised memory CD4+ T cells from PBMCs. Subset denoted: CD45RA-negative fraction. The CDR3, as DNA: TGTGCCAGCAGTTTACAGGGCCACACTGAAGCTTTCTTT. It yields the protein CASSLQGHTEAFF.